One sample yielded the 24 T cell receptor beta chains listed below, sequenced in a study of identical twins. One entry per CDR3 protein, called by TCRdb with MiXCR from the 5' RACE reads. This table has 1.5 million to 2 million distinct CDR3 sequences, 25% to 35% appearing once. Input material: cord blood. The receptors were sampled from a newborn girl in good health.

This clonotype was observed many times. In DNA, the CDR3 is TGCAGCGTTGAACGGACAGCGGGAGAGCAGTACTTC. Translated: CSVERTAGEQYF. V is TRBV29-1 and J is TRBJ2-7, with D maybe TRBD2 (7 bases). V shed 2 bases and J shed 7 bases, with 12 bases lying between them. Germline V CDR1 and CDR2: SQVTM, ANQGSEA. CDR3 length: 12 residues.

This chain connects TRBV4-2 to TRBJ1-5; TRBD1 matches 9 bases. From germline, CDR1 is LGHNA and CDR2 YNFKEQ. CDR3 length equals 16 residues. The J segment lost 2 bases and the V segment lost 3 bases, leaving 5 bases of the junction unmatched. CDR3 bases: TGTGCCAGCAGCCATGCCCGGGACAGGGGCAATCAGCCCCAGCATTTT. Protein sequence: CASSHARDRGNQPQHF.

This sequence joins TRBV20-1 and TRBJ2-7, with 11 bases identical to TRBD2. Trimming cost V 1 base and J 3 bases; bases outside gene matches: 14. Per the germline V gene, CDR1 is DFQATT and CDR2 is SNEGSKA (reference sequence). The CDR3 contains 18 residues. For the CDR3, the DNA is TGCAGTGCTAGAGTTATGGATCGGGTACTAGCGGGAGTCTACGAGCAGTACTTC. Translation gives CSARVMDRVLAGVYEQYF.

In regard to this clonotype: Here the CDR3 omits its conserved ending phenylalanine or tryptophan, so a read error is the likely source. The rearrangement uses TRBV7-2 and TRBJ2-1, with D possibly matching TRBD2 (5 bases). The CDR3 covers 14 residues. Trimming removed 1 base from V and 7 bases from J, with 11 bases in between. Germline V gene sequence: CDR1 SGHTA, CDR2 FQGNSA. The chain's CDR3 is CASSLEFPGNEQFS. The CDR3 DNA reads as TGTGCCAGCAGCTTAGAATTCCCGGGGAATGAGCAGTTCTCC.

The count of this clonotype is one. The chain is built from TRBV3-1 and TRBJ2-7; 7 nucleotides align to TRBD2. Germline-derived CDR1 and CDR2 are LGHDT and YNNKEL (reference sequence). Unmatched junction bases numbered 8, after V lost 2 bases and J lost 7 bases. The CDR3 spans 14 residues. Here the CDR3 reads CASSQMRGSSEQYF. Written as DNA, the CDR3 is TGTGCCAGCAGCCAAATGCGCGGGAGTAGTGAGCAGTACTTC.

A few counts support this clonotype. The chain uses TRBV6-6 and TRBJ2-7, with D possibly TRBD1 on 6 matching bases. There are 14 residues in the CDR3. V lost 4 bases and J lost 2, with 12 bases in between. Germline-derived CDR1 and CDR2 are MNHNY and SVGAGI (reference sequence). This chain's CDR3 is CASSSRQVPYEQYF. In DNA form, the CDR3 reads TGTGCCAGCAGTTCACGACAGGTGCCCTACGAGCAGTACTTC.

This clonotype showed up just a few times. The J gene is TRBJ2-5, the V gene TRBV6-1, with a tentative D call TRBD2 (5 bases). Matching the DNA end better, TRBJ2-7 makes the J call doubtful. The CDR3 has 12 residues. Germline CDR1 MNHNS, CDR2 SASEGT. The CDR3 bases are TGTGCCAGCAGCCCCGGGGTTTTCGAGCAGTACTTC. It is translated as CASSPGVFEQYF.

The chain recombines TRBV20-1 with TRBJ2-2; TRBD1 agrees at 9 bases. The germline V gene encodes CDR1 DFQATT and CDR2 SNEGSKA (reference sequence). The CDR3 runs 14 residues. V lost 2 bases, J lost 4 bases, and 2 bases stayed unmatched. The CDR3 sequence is CSARRDRVTGELFF. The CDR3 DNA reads TGCAGTGCTAGAAGGGACAGGGTCACCGGGGAGCTGTTTTTT.

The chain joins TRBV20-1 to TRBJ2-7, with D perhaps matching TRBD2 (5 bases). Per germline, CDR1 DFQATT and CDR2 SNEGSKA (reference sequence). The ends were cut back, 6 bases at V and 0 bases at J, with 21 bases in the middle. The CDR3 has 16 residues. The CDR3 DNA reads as TGCAGTGCCCATACCATCCGGGAACCAGGCTCCTACGAGCAGTACTTC. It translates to CSAHTIREPGSYEQYF.

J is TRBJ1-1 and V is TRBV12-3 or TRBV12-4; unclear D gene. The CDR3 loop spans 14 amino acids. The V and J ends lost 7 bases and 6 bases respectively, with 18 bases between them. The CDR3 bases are TGTGCCAGCAAATTAGGGAGAAAGATACCTGAAGCTTTCTTT. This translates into CASKLGRKIPEAFF.

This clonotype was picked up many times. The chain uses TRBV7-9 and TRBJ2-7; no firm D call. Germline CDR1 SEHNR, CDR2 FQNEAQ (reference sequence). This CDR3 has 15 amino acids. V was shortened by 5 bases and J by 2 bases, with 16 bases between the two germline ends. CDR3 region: CASSQLQNTTYEQYF. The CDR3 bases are TGTGCCAGCAGCCAATTACAGAATACCACCTACGAGCAGTACTTC.

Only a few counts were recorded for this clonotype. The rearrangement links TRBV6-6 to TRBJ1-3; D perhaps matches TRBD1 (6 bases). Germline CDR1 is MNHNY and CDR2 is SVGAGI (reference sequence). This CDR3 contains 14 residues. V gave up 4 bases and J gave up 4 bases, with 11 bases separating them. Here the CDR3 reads CASSFTGFGNTIYF. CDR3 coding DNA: TGTGCCAGCAGTTTCACAGGGTTCGGAAACACCATATATTTT.

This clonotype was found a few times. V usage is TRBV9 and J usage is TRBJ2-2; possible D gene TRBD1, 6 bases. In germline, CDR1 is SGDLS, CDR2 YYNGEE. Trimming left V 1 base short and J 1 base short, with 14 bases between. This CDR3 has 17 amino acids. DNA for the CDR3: TGTGCCAGCAGCGTATACCCGACAGGTTTGAACACCGGGGAGCTGTTTTTT. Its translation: CASSVYPTGLNTGELFF. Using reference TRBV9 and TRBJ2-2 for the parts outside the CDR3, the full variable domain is DSGVTQTPKHLITATGQRVTLRCSPRSGDLSVYWYQQSLDQGLQFLIQYYNGEERAKGNILERFSAQQFPDLHSELNLSSLELGDSALYFCASSVYPTGLNTGELFFGEGSRLTVL.

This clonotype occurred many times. CDR3 DNA: TGTGCCAGCAGTTATAGCGACTCCTACAATGAGCAGTTCTTC. Its translation: CASSYSDSYNEQFF. V gene TRBV6-6 combines with J gene TRBJ2-1, with D tentatively TRBD2 (5 bases). Germline V gives CDR1 MNHNY, CDR2 SVGAGI (reference sequence). This CDR3 comprises 14 residues. V was cut by 3 bases and J by 0 bases, with 6 bases left in between.

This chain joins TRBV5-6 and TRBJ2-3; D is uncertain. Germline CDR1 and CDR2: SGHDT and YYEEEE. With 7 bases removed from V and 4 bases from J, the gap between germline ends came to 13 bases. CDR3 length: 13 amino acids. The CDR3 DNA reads TGTGCCAGCCTTCAAACTGCTGCAGATACGCAGTATTTT. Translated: CASLQTAADTQYF. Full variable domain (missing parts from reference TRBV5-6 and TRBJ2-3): DAGVTQSPTHLIKTRGQQVTLRCSPKSGHDTVSWYQQALGQGPQFIFQYYEEEERQRGNFPDRFSGHQFPNYSSELNVNALLLGDSALYLCASLQTAADTQYFGPGTRLTVL.

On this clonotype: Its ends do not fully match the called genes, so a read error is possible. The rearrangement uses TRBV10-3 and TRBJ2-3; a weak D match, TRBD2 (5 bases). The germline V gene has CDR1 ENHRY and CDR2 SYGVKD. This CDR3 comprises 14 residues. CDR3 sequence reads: CAVSEGPSTDTQYF. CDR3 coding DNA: TGTGCCGTCAGTGAGGGCCCTAGCACAGATACGCAGTATTTT.

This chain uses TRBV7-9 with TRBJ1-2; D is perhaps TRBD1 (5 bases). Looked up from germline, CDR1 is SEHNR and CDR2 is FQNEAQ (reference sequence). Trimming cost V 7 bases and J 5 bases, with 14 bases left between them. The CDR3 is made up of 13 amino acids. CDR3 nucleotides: TGTGCCAGCACCCCGACAGATTTTTATGGCTACACCTTC. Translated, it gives CASTPTDFYGYTF.

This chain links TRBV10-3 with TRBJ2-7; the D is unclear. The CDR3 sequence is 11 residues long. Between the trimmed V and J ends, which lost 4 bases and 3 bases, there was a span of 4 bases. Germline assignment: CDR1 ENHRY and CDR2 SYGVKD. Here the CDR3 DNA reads TGTGCCATCAGTGGCCGCTACGAGCAGTACTTC. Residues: CAISGRYEQYF.

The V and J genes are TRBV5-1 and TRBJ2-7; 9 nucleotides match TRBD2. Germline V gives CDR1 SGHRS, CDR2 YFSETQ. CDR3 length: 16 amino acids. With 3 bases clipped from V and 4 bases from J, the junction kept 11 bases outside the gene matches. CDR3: CASSSPPSGIQYEQYF. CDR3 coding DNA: TGCGCCAGCAGCTCCCCTCCTAGCGGGATCCAGTACGAGCAGTACTTC. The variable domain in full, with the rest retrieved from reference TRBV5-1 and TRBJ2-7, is KAGVTQTPRYLIKTRGQQVTLSCSPISGHRSVSWYQQTPGQGLQFLFEYFSETQRNKGNFPGRFSGRQFSNSRSEMNVSTLELGDSALYLCASSSPPSGIQYEQYFGPGTRLTVT.

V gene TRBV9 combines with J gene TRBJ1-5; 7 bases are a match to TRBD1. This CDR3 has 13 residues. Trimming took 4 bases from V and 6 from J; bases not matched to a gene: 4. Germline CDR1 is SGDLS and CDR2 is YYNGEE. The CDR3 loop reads CASSQGGFQPQHF. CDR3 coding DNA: TGTGCCAGCAGCCAGGGGGGTTTTCAGCCCCAGCATTTT. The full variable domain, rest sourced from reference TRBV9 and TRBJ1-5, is DSGVTQTPKHLITATGQRVTLRCSPRSGDLSVYWYQQSLDQGLQFLIQYYNGEERAKGNILERFSAQQFPDLHSELNLSSLELGDSALYFCASSQGGFQPQHFGDGTRLSIL.

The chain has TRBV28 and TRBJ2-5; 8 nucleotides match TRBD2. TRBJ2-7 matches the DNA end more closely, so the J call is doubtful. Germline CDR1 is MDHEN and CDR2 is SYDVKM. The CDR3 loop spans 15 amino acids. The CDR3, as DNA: TGTGCCAGCAGTCCTGGAGCGGGAGCGCTCTACGAGCAGTACTTC. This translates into CASSPGAGALYEQYF.

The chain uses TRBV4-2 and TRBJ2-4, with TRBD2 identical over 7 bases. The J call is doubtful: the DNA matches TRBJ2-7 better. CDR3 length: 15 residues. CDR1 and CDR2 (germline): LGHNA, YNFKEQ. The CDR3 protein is CASSQRTRGGDEQYF. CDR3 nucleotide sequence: TGTGCCAGCAGCCAACGGACTAGGGGTGGGGACGAGCAGTACTTC.

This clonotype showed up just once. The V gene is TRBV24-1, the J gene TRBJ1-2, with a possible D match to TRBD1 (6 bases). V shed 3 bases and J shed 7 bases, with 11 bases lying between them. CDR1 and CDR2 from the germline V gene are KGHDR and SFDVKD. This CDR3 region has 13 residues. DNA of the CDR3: TGTGCCACCAGTGATATAGGACAGACTGGCTACACCTTC. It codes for CATSDIGQTGYTF.

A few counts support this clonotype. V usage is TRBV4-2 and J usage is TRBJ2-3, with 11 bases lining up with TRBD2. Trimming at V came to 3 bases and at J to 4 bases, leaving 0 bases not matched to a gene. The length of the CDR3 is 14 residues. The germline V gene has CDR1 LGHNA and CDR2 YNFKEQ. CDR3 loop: CASSHSGRADTQYF. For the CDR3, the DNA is TGTGCCAGCAGCCATAGCGGGAGGGCAGATACGCAGTATTTT.